A single sample gave rise to the 17 T cell receptor beta chains below, sequenced in a study of blood T cell repertoires in COVID-19. The protocol was immunoSEQ multiplex PCR, while the TCRdb copy is restricted to in-frame clones and leaves out a portion. The data hold around 140,000 clones, with about 80% observed a single time. The sample consisted of peripheral blood. Source of these receptors: a man aged 65 to 85 who had recovered from COVID-19.

This clone was detected only a few times. The chain employs TRBV7-2 and TRBJ2-2, with D perhaps matching TRBD2 (6 bases). CDR3 length: 15 amino acids. Trimming cost V 5 bases and J 2 bases, with 12 bases left between them. In germline, CDR1 is SGHTA, CDR2 FQGNSA. CDR3 sequence reads: CASSPAAGNTGELFF. CDR3 coding DNA: TGTGCCAGCAGCCCCGCAGCGGGTAACACCGGGGAGCTGTTTTTT.

V and J are TRBV12-3 or TRBV12-4 and TRBJ2-7, with D possibly being TRBD1 (8 bases). Trimming took off 11 bases at V and 7 bases at J, with 18 bases between the two ends. The CDR3 is made up of 12 amino acids. The CDR3 sequence: CASQGGFEEQYF. As DNA, the CDR3 is TGTGCCTCACAGGGGGGGTTTGAAGAGCAGTACTTC.

The V and J genes are TRBV15 and TRBJ1-2; D is ambiguous. V was cut by 0 bases and J by 7 bases, with 6 bases left in between. CDR1 is LNHNV and CDR2 is YYDKDF in the germline V gene (reference sequence). The CDR3 covers 12 residues. Here the CDR3 reads CATSRDRGGYTF. The CDR3 DNA sequence: TGTGCCACCAGCAGAGATCGGGGTGGCTACACCTTC.

The V gene is TRBV11-2, the J gene TRBJ1-2; TRBD1 matches at 8 bases. The junction had 3 bases not matched to a gene; V was cut back by 5 bases and J by 7 bases. The length of the CDR3 is 12 residues. Germline assignment: CDR1 SGHAT and CDR2 FQNNGV. DNA for the CDR3: TGTGCCAGCAGCGGACAGGGTAGTGGCTACACCTTC. This translates into CASSGQGSGYTF.

The chain couples TRBV19 to TRBJ1-1, with 8 positions matching TRBD1. Trimming removed 6 bases from V and 8 bases from J; junction bases left unmatched: 17. The V gene's germline CDR1 is LNHDA and CDR2 SQIVND (reference sequence). The CDR3 runs 16 residues. In nucleotides, the CDR3 is TGTGCCAGTAGCCCACGCCCCGGGCAGGGGGCGAAGGAAGCTTTCTTT. Amino acid sequence: CASSPRPGQGAKEAFF.

This rearrangement joins TRBV18 to TRBJ1-2; a possible D gene is TRBD1 (5 bases). Germline CDR1 KGHSH, CDR2 LQKENI. V was shortened by 2 bases and J by 4 bases, with 14 bases between the two germline ends. The CDR3 loop spans 15 amino acids. The CDR3 DNA is TGTGCCAGCTCACCAGTGGCGGGGCCGGTCTATGGCTACACCTTC. It is translated as CASSPVAGPVYGYTF.

V is TRBV6-4 and J is TRBJ2-3; no clear D. CDR1 is MRHNA and CDR2 is SNTAGT in the germline V gene. CDR3 length: 15 amino acids. V gave up 6 bases and J gave up 0 bases, with 13 bases separating them. CDR3 loop: CASSLTAYSTDTQYF. In DNA form, the CDR3 reads TGTGCCAGCAGCTTAACCGCCTATAGCACAGATACGCAGTATTTT.

On this clone itself: One junction end disagrees with the germline gene, perhaps due to a read error. The chain uses TRBV5-1 and TRBJ2-5; TRBD1 might be the D (5 bases). The CDR3 is 13 amino acids. Germline V gene sequence: CDR1 SGHRS, CDR2 YFSETQ. The CDR3 here is CASSFRAGLLPDF. As DNA, the CDR3 is TGCGCCAGCAGCTTCCGGGCAGGGTTGCTCCCCGACTTC.

V is TRBV7-8 and J is TRBJ1-5; unclear D gene. Germline CDR1 reads SGHVS; CDR2 reads FQNEAQ. Trimming removed 5 bases at V and 5 bases at J, with 19 bases between. The CDR3 spans 16 residues. CDR3 loop: CASSPFGQLEDQPQHF. The CDR3 region has the DNA TGTGCCAGCAGCCCATTTGGGCAGCTGGAGGATCAGCCCCAGCATTTT.

The genes are TRBV11-2 and TRBJ1-6, with D possibly TRBD1 on 5 matching bases. This CDR3 has 15 amino acids. V lost 5 bases to trimming and J lost 7 bases, with 15 bases between them. The germline V gene encodes CDR1 SGHAT and CDR2 FQNNGV. The CDR3 is CASSADRASNSPLHF. CDR3 nucleotides: TGTGCCAGCAGCGCAGACAGAGCGTCGAATTCACCCCTCCACTTT.

This rearrangement joins TRBV6-5 to TRBJ2-2; 10 bases agree with TRBD1. CDR3 length: 14 amino acids. Germline V gene lookup returns CDR1 MNHEY and CDR2 SVGAGI. V shed 5 bases, J shed 7 bases, and the junction held 4 bases outside the gene matches. The CDR3, as DNA: TGTGCCAGCAGTCCCGGGACAGGGGTCGGGGAGCTGTTTTTT. It yields the protein CASSPGTGVGELFF.

The chain has TRBV10-3 and TRBJ1-4, with a weak D call TRBD1 (6 bases). V lost 7 bases to trimming and J lost 9 bases, with 21 bases between them. This CDR3 is 15 amino acids long. Germline CDR1 and CDR2: ENHRY and SYGVKD. The CDR3 nucleotides are TGTGCCATCACTAGCCTTCGGGACAAAAAGCAAAAACTGTTTTTT. Translation: CAITSLRDKKQKLFF.

Here the CDR3 DNA reads TGTGCCTGGAGTGTGCGACAGATTTCATACGAGCAGTACTTC. It translates to CAWSVRQISYEQYF. This chain links TRBV30 with TRBJ2-7; possible D gene TRBD1, 5 bases. The CDR3 is 14 amino acids. Germline CDR1 and CDR2: GTSNPN and SVGIG (reference sequence). V was trimmed by 0 bases and J by 4 bases, leaving 13 bases between them.

This chain uses TRBV6-1 with TRBJ1-5; 8 bases line up with TRBD1. Trimming took 2 bases from V and 7 from J; bases not matched to a gene: 10. Germline-derived CDR1 and CDR2 are MNHNS and SASEGT. The CDR3 is 16 residues long. CDR3 amino acids: CASSENFPGGGQPQHF. CDR3 bases: TGTGCCAGCAGTGAAAATTTCCCAGGGGGCGGGCAGCCCCAGCATTTT.

Of note for this clone: At one of its ends the junction is not consistent with the germline gene, which may arise from a read error. Written as DNA, the CDR3 is TGTGCCAGTAGTATCTGGGGTCAGGGAAGCAGTCAGCCCCAGCATTTT. Translating gives CASSIWGQGSSQPQHF. The V call is TRBV19, the J call TRBJ1-5, with D maybe TRBD1 (5 bases). This CDR3 spans 16 amino acids. CDR1 and CDR2 from the germline V gene are LNHDA and SQIVND (reference sequence).

The gene calls are TRBV24-1 and TRBJ2-5; perhaps TRBD2 as D (6 bases). The V end lost 4 bases, the J end lost 5 bases, and 13 bases lay between the germline ends. The CDR3 has 14 amino acids. Germline values: CDR1 KGHDR, CDR2 SFDVKD. The CDR3 DNA reads as TGTGCCACCAGTGACGGGGGACTCCGTGAGACCCAGTACTTC. Translating it yields CATSDGGLRETQYF.

The chain employs TRBV29-1 and TRBJ2-7, with a weak D call TRBD1 (6 bases). V dropped 5 bases and J dropped 2 bases, with 10 bases sitting between them. Germline V gene lookup returns CDR1 SQVTM and CDR2 ANQGSEA. The CDR3 has 12 amino acids. The CDR3 bases are TGCAGCGTTACGACAGGCGCCTACGAGCAGTACTTC. This codes for CSVTTGAYEQYF.